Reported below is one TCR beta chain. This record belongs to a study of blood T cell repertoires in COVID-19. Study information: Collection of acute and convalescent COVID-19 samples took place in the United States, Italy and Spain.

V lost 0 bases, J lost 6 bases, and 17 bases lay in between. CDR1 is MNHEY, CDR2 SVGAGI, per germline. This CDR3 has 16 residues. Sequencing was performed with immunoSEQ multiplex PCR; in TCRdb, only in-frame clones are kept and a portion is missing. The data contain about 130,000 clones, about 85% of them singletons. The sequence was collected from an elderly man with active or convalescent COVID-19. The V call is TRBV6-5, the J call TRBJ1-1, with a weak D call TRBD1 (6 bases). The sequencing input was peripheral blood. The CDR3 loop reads CASSYSPGAGRPEAFF. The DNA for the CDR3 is TGTGCCAGCAGTTACTCCCCAGGGGCAGGGAGACCTGAAGCTTTCTTT.